This T cell receptor beta chain appears in the sequencing data of a study of blood T cell repertoires in COVID-19 (TCRdb year 2020). Background on the whole study: Collaborator samples came from the United States, Italy and Spain and covered acute and convalescent phases of COVID-19. The material from the prospective study consisted of cDNA or gDNA derived from T cells, B-cell-depleted T cells, or PBMCs. Subjects who had been exposed to COVID-19, were actively infected with it, or had recovered from it provided the deeply sampled blood TCRbeta repertoires that made up the dataset. The repertoires were made available in a free public database intended to serve as a resource for research on the immune response to SARS-CoV-2. Samples were obtained from the ongoing ImmuneRACE study (first 160 participants) and from approximately 1,200 subjects provided by 6 global collaborators. Nearly every sample came with metadata listing a de-identified subject ID, COVID-19 status, age in years and sex. Where available, HLA class I and class II types were taken from metadata supplied by the sample provider and were not determined by assay-based typing. Broad study findings and their caveats: The quantity of clinical and demographic metadata differed by source and by participant and was supplied without curation.

Reading from cysteine to phenylalanine, the CDR3 counts 16 amino acids. Only the CDR3 region is kept as DNA, spanning 48 bases read in frame from base 1. The junction shows trimming of 0 bases on V and 4 bases on J, and the gene matches do not reach 7 bases of it. As encoded in the germline V gene (reference sequence), CDR1 is LNHDA while CDR2 is SQIVND. Enrolling through a virtual design, the prospective study's participants ranged in age from roughly 18 to 89 years and lived across 24 United States geographic areas. To assign participants to cohorts, the prospective study relied on clinical history that participants themselves reported in a screening survey and a study questionnaire. In the prospective study, mobile phlebotomists collected whole blood, serum and a nasopharyngeal or oropharyngeal swab from each participant. Participants in the prospective study had the option to provide additional blood draws and questionnaires over a roughly 2-month period. Blood samples from the prospective study were shipped frozen or at room temperature prior to DNA extraction.

A note on this clone: Its target antigen remains unknown. Base qualities are not recorded, but no much larger clone differs from it by a single base.

TCRbeta CDR3 regions were amplified from genomic DNA using the immunoSEQ Assay, a bias-controlled multiplex PCR. Under the source paper's analysis protocol: The number of nucleated cells in each sample was estimated by amplification of reference gene primers within the assay. To quantify the absolute abundance of each unique TCRbeta CDR3 rearrangement, sequence reads were collapsed and filtered. Productive Simpson clonality was computed per sample as the square root of Simpson's diversity index over productive rearrangements. The source is immuneACCESS, and TCRdb retained only in-frame sequences with V and J called. Part of the clones is not carried over; for the studies checked, unresolved V genes explain less than half of this, and the remainder is unexplained. The V and J calls and the clone size are those of that table, but D and trimming were determined from the DNA. Here the sample has under 350,000 clones; approximately 83% occur a single time. The leading ten clones occupy approximately 4.4% of the sample.

The rearrangement combines TRBV19 with TRBJ1-1; 8 nucleotides in the junction match TRBD1. The sample was PBMCs or T cells enriched from blood (not recorded which). The TCR was taken from a woman aged 40 to 50 with acute COVID-19. The CDR3 sequence is CASSIDLRQGSTEAFF. Read as DNA, the sequence is TGTGCCAGTAGTATAGATCTGAGACAGGGGTCCACTGAAGCTTTCTTT.